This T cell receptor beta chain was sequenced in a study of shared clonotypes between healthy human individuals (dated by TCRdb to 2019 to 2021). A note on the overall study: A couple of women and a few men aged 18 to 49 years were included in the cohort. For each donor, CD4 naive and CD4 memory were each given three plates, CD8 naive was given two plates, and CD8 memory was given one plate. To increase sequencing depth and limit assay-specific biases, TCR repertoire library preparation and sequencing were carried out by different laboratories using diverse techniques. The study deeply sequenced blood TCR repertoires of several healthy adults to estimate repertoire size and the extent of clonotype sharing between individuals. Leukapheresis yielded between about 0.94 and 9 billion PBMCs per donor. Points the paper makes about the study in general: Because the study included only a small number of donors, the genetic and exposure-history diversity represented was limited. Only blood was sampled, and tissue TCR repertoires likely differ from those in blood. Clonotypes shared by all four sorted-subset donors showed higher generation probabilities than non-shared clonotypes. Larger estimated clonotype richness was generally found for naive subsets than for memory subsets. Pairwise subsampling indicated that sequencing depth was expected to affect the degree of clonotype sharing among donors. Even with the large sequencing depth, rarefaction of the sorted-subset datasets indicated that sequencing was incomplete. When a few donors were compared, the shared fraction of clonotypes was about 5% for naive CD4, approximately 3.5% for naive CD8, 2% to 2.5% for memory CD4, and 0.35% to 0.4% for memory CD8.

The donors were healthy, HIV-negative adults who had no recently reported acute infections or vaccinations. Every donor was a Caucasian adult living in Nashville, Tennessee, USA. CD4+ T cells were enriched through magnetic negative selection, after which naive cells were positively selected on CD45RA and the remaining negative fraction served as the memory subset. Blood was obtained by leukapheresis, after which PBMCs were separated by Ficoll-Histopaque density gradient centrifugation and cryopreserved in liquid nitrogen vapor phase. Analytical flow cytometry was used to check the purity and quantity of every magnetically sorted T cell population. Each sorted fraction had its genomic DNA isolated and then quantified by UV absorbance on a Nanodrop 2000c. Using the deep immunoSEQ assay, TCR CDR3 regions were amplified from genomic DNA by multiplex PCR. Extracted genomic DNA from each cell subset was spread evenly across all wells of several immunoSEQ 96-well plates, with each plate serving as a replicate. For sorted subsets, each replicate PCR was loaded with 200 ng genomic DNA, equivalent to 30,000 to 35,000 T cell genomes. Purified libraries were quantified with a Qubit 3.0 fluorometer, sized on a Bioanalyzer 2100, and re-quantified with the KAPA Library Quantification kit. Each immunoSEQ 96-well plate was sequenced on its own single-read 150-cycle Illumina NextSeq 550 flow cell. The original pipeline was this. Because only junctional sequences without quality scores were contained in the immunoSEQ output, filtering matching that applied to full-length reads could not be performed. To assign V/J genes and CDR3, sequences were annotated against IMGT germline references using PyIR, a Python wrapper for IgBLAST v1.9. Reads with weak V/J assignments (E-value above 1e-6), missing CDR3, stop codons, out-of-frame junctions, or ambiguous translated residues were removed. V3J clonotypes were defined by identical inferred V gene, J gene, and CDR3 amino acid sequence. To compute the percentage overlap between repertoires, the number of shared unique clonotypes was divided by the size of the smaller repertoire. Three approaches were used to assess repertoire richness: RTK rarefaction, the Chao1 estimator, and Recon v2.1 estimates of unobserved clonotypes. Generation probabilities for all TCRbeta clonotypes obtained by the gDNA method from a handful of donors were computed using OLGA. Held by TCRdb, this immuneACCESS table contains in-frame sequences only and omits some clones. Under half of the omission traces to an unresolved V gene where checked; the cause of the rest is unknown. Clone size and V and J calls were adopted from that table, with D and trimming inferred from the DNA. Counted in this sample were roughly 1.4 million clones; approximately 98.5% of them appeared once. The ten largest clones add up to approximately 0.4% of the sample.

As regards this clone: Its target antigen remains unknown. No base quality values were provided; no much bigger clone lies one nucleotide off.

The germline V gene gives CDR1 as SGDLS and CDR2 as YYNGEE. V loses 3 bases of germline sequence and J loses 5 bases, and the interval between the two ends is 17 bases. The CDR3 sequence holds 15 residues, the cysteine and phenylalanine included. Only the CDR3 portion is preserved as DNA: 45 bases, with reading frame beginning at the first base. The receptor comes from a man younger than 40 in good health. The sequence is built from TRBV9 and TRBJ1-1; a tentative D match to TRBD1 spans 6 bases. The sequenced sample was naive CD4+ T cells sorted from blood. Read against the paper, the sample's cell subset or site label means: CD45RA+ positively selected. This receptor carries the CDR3 CASSGRQAVGTEAFF. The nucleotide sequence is TGTGCCAGCAGCGGACGACAGGCTGTGGGGACTGAAGCTTTCTTT.